These 14 T cell receptor beta chains were all obtained from the same sample, sequenced in a study of cytomegalovirus exposure and HLA in healthy donors. PCR employed 60 Vbeta and 13 Jbeta primers. Clones were read by immunoSEQ multiplex PCR, and TCRdb kept only the in-frame ones, dropping some. The table shows around 67,000 clones, with less than 70% occurring only once. The sequencing input was PBMCs. The receptor set was obtained from a woman in her 50s in good health and CMV-seronegative.

In DNA, the CDR3 is TGTGCCAGCAGCTCCCTCGCGGGAACTAGCACAGATACGCAGTATTTT. This codes for CASSSLAGTSTDTQYF. The chain has TRBV5-8 and TRBJ2-3, with D perhaps matching TRBD2 (6 bases). V lost 3 bases, J lost 0 bases, and 14 bases lay in between. This CDR3 region has 16 residues. From germline, CDR1 is SGHTS and CDR2 YDEGEE.

The chain combines TRBV19 with TRBJ1-4; D is uncertain. The germline CDR1 and CDR2 sequences are LNHDA and SQIVND (reference sequence). Trimming left V 3 bases short and J 0 bases short, with 8 bases between. This CDR3 has 15 amino acids. The DNA for the CDR3 is TGTGCCAGTAGTATGACACCTGCAACTAATGAAAAACTGTTTTTT. Protein product: CASSMTPATNEKLFF.

This chain connects TRBV28 to TRBJ1-1; no definite D call. Germline V gene lookup returns CDR1 MDHEN and CDR2 SYDVKM. V lost 6 bases and J lost 3, with 17 bases in between. This CDR3 region has 15 residues. The CDR3 region has the DNA TGTGCCAGCAGGCTTGCCTTGAAGGAGGACACTGAAGCTTTCTTT. Its translation is CASRLALKEDTEAFF.

The rearrangement joins TRBV29-1 to TRBJ2-3; tentatively, D is TRBD1 (6 bases). The CDR3 has 14 residues. The V gene's germline CDR1 is SQVTM and CDR2 ANQGSEA. Trimming left V 6 bases short and J 0 bases short, with 13 bases between. CDR3: CSVRQATSTDTQYF. CDR3 DNA: TGCAGCGTGCGACAGGCCACTAGCACAGATACGCAGTATTTT.

This clone was detected a few times. This sequence joins TRBV7-9 and TRBJ2-1; the D is unclear. Trimming shortened V by 7 bases and J by 1 base, and 8 bases separated the two germline ends. The CDR3 covers 13 residues. CDR1 SEHNR and CDR2 FQNEAQ come from the germline V gene (reference sequence). In DNA form, the CDR3 reads TGTGCCAGCACTCCCTTATCCTACAATGAGCAGTTCTTC. This translates into CASTPLSYNEQFF.

Here the CDR3 DNA reads TGTGCCAGCAGTACGCAGGGAATTACAAACTATGGCTACACCTTC. Protein: CASSTQGITNYGYTF. The chain recombines TRBV27 with TRBJ1-2; perhaps TRBD1 as D (5 bases). Germline-derived CDR1 and CDR2 are MNHEY and SMNVEV (reference sequence). Trimming cost V 5 bases and J 2 bases, with 15 bases left between them. The CDR3 is made up of 15 amino acids.

CDR3 DNA: TGTGCCAGCAGACCCTCGGGCGGGGTGTTAGAGACCCAGTACTTC. This encodes CASRPSGGVLETQYF. The J gene is TRBJ2-5, the V gene TRBV6-5, with D possibly matching TRBD2 (6 bases). CDR1 and CDR2 (germline): MNHEY, SVGAGI. This CDR3 contains 15 residues. The germline V and J ends were trimmed by 6 bases and 4 bases, with 18 bases remaining between them.

This clone was seen a handful of times. This chain uses TRBV28 with TRBJ1-2, with 7 positions matching TRBD1. In germline, CDR1 is MDHEN, CDR2 SYDVKM. V trimming: 6 bases; J trimming: 3 bases; junction bases outside the gene matches: 7. This CDR3 is built from 14 residues. The CDR3 loop is CASRTGNGYYGYTF. CDR3 coding DNA: TGTGCCAGCAGGACAGGGAACGGGTACTATGGCTACACCTTC.

The chain has TRBV7-2 and TRBJ2-3; a possible D gene is TRBD1 (5 bases). V dropped 4 bases and J dropped 3 bases, with 14 bases sitting between them. There are 15 residues in the CDR3. The germline V gene encodes CDR1 SGHTA and CDR2 FQGNSA. As DNA, the CDR3 is TGTGCCAGCAGCTCCCCCCAGGGTAAAACAGATACGCAGTATTTT. As protein: CASSSPQGKTDTQYF.

This clone showed up just a few times. DNA of the CDR3: TGTGCCAGCAGCGTCAGGGTCGGGCAGCCCCAGCATTTT. This encodes CASSVRVGQPQHF. The chain has TRBV9 and TRBJ1-5, with a weak D call TRBD1 (5 bases). The CDR3 loop spans 13 amino acids. Germline assignment: CDR1 SGDLS and CDR2 YYNGEE. Between the trimmed V and J ends, which lost 2 bases and 7 bases, there was a span of 10 bases.

The genes are TRBV5-1 and TRBJ1-1; D gene unclear. V lost 0 bases to trimming and J lost 4 bases, with 10 bases between them. This CDR3 has 14 residues. Germline-derived CDR1 and CDR2 are SGHRS and YFSETQ. The CDR3 DNA follows: TGCGCCAGCAGCTTGGGGGCAGCTATCACTGAAGCTTTCTTT. Protein product: CASSLGAAITEAFF.

This clone appeared a few times. The chain joins TRBV5-4 to TRBJ2-1; D not resolved. V was cut by 0 bases and J by 3 bases, with 7 bases left in between. The CDR3 is 14 residues long. CDR1 and CDR2 from the germline V gene are SGHNT and YYREEE (reference sequence). The CDR3 nucleotides are TGTGCCAGCAGCTTGGTGGGCAGCTACAATGAGCAGTTCTTC. It yields the protein CASSLVGSYNEQFF.

The J gene is TRBJ1-4, the V gene TRBV27; D not certain. The CDR3 length is 18 residues. CDR1 and CDR2 from the germline V gene are MNHEY and SMNVEV (reference sequence). V gave up 1 base and J gave up 0 bases, with 15 bases separating them. This chain's CDR3 is CASSLFAAVPSTNEKLFF. Here the CDR3 DNA reads TGTGCCAGCAGTTTATTTGCGGCAGTGCCGTCAACTAATGAAAAACTGTTTTTT. The full variable domain, rest sourced from reference TRBV27 and TRBJ1-4, is EAQVTQNPRYLITVTGKKLTVTCSQNMNHEYMSWYRQDPGLGLRQIYYSMNVEVTDKGDVPEGYKVSRKEKRNFPLILESPSPNQTSLYFCASSLFAAVPSTNEKLFFGSGTQLSVL.

For the CDR3, the DNA is TGCAGCGTTCGTAGCGGGAGGGATACCTGGGGGCAGTTCTTC. This codes for CSVRSGRDTWGQFF. V gene TRBV29-1 combines with J gene TRBJ2-1; 11 bases are a match to TRBD2. The length of the CDR3 is 14 residues. Trimming took 5 bases from V and 12 from J; bases not matched to a gene: 12. The V gene's germline CDR1 is SQVTM and CDR2 ANQGSEA.